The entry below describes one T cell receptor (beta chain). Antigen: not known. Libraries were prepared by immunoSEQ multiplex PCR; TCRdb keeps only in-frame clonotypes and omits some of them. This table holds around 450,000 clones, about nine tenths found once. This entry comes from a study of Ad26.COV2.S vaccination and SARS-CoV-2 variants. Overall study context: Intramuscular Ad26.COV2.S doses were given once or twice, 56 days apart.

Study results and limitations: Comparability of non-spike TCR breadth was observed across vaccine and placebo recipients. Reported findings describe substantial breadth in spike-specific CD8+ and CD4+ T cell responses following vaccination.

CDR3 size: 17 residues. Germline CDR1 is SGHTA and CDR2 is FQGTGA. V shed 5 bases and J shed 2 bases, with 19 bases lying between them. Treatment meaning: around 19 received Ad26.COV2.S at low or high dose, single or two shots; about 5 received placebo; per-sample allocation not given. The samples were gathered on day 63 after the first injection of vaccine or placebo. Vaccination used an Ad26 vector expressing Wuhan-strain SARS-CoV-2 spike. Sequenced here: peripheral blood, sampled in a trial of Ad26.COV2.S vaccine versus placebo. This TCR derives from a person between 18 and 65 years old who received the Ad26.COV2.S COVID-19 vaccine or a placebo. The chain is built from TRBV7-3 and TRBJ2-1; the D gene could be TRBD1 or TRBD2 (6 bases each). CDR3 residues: CASSTTPGAFAYNEQFF. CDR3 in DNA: TGTGCCAGCAGCACTACGCCGGGGGCCTTTGCCTACAATGAGCAGTTCTTC.